A single TCR beta chain is shown here with its context. Its specificity is unknown. The sample is drawn from a study of shared clonotypes between healthy human individuals. Study information: Each donor had three CD4 naive, three CD4 memory, two CD8 naive and one CD8 memory plate.

Splitting of CD4+ cells produced CD45RA+ naive and CD45RA-negative memory subsets. The V end lost 4 bases, the J end lost 5 bases, and 9 bases lay between the germline ends. Germline CDR1 reads GTSNPN; CDR2 reads SVGIG (reference sequence). CDR3 length: 13 amino acids. Study-wide points: Around 4.7% was the fraction of naive CD4 clonotypes found shared across a few donors.

Per the authors' pipeline: There were no quality scores in the junction-only immunoSEQ sequences, so filtering differed. Profiled with immunoSEQ multiplex PCR; TCRdb holds only in-frame clones, not every one. D and trimming were read from the DNA, whereas the V and J calls and clone size are those reported in that table. The sample contains 2 million or so clones, roughly 95% of which appear only once. The specimen sequenced was naive CD4+ T cells sorted from blood. Subset defined: CD45RA+ positively selected. The chain uses TRBV30 and TRBJ1-6; perhaps TRBD1 as D (5 bases). This clonotype was obtained from a man aged 18-30 years in good health. In nucleotides, the CDR3 is TGTGCCTGGACAGGGACTAATAATTCACCCCTCCACTTT. Amino acids: CAWTGTNNSPLHF.